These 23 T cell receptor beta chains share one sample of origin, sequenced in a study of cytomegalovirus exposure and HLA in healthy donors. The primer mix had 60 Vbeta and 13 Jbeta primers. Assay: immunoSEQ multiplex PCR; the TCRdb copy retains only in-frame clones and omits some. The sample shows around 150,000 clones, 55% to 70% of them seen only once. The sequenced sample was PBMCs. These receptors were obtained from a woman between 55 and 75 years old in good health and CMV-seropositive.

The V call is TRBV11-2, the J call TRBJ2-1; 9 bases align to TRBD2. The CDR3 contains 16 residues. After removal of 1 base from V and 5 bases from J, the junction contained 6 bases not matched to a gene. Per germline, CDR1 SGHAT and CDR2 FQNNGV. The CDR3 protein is CASSLAWTSAHNEQFF. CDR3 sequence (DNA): TGTGCCAGCAGCTTAGCTTGGACTAGCGCACACAATGAGCAGTTCTTC.

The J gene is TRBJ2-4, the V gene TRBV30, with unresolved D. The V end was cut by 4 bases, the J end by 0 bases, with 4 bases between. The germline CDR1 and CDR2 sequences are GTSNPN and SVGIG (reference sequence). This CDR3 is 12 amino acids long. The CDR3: CAWTGAKNIQYF. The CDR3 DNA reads TGTGCCTGGACGGGAGCCAAAAACATTCAGTACTTC.

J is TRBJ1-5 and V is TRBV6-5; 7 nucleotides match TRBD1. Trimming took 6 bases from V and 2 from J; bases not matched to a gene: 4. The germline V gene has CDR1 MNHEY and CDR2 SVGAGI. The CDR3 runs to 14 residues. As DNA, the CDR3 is TGTGCCAGCAGAAGTACAGGGGGCAATCAGCCCCAGCATTTT. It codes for CASRSTGGNQPQHF.

The CDR3 protein is CASSPAGVTYEQYF. DNA for the CDR3: TGTGCCAGCAGTCCCGCAGGGGTCACCTACGAGCAGTACTTC. The V and J genes are TRBV6-5 and TRBJ2-5; a possible D gene is TRBD1 (6 bases). The J call may not be correct, given that the DNA end is closer to TRBJ2-7. This CDR3 comprises 14 residues. CDR1 is MNHEY, CDR2 SVGAGI, per germline.

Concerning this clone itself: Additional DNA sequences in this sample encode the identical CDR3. CDR3 residues: CASSSGDYEQYF. CDR3 nucleotides: TGTGCCAGCAGCTCGGGAGATTACGAGCAGTACTTC. The chain uses TRBV28 and TRBJ2-7; the D gene is possibly TRBD2 (6 bases). Trimming removed 6 bases at V and 4 bases at J, with 10 bases between. This CDR3 is 12 amino acids long. Germline lookup yields CDR1 MDHEN and CDR2 SYDVKM.

The CDR3 region is CASGVQGYGTEAFF. The CDR3 DNA reads as TGTGCCAGCGGCGTACAGGGGTATGGCACTGAAGCTTTCTTT. The rearrangement uses TRBV6-5 and TRBJ1-1; 7 bases match TRBD1. V dropped 8 bases and J dropped 4; count of bases not matched to a gene: 10. The CDR3 covers 14 residues. Looked up from germline, CDR1 is MNHEY and CDR2 is SVGAGI.

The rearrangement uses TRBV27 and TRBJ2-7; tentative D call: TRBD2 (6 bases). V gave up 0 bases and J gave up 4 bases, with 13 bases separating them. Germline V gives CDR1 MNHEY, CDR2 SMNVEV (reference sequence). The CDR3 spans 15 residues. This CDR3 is CASSLSRPGGYEQYF. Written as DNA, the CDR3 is TGTGCCAGCAGTTTATCGAGGCCCGGGGGATACGAGCAGTACTTC.

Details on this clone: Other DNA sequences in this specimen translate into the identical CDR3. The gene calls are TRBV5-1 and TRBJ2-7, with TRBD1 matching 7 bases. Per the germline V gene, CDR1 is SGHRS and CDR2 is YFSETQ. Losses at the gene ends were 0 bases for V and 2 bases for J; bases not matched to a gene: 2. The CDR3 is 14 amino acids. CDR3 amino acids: CASSLGDSTYEQYF. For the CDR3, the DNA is TGCGCCAGCAGCTTGGGGGACAGTACCTACGAGCAGTACTTC.

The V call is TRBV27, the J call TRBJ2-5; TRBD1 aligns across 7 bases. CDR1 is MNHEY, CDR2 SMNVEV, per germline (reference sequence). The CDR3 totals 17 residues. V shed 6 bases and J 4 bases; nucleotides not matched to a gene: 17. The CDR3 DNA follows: TGTGCCAGCAGCCCAGACAGGGACCCCAAGGATCGAGAGACCCAGTACTTC. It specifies CASSPDRDPKDRETQYF.

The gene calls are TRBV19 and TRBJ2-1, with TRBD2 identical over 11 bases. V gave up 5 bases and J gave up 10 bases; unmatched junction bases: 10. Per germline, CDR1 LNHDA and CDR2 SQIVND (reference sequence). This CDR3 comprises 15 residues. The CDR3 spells CASSGGLAVWGEQFF. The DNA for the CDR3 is TGTGCCAGTAGTGGGGGACTAGCGGTGTGGGGGGAGCAGTTCTTC.

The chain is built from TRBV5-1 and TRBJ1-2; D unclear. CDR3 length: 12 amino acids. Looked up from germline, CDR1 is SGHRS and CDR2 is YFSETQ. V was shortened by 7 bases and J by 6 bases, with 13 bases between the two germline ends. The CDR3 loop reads CASRSGGNGYTF. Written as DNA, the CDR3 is TGCGCCAGCCGCTCAGGAGGGAATGGCTACACCTTC.

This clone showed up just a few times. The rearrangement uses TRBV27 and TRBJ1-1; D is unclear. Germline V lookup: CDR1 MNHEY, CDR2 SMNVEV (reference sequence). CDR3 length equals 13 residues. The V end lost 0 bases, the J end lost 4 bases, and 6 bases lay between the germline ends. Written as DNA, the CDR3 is TGTGCCAGCAGTTTATCACGAGGCACTGAAGCTTTCTTT. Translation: CASSLSRGTEAFF.

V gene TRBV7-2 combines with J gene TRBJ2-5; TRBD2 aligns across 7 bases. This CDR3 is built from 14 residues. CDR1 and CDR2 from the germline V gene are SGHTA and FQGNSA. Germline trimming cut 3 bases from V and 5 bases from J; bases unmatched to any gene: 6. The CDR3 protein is CASSFGGGSETQYF. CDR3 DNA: TGTGCCAGCAGCTTTGGCGGGGGATCGGAGACCCAGTACTTC.

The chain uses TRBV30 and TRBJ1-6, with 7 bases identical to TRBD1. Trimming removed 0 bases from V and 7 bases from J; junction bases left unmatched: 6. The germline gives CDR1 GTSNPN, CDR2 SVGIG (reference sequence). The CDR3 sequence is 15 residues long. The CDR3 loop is CAWSVHAGGNSPLHF. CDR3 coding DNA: TGTGCCTGGAGTGTACATGCAGGGGGGAATTCACCCCTCCACTTT.

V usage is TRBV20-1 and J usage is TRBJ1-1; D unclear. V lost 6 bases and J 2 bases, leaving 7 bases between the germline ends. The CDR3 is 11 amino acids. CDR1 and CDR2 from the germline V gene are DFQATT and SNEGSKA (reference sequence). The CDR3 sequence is CSARLNTEAFF. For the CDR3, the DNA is TGCAGTGCCCGGTTAAACACTGAAGCTTTCTTT.

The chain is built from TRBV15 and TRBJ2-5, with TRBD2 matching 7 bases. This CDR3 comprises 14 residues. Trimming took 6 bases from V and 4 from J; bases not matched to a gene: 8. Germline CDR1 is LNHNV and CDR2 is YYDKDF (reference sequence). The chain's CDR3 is CATSTGTTGETQYF. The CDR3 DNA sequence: TGTGCCACCAGTACCGGGACTACCGGAGAGACCCAGTACTTC.

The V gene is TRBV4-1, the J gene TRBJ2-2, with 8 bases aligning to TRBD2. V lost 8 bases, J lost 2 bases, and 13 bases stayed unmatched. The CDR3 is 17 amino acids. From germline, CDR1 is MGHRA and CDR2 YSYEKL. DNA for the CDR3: TGCGCCAGCCCCCGACTGAGGCGGGAGGAAAACACCGGGGAGCTGTTTTTT. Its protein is CASPRLRREENTGELFF.

CDR3 in DNA: TGTGCCAGCGGGCCGTGGCGCTACGAGCAGTACTTC. Encoded protein: CASGPWRYEQYF. The chain couples TRBV27 to TRBJ2-7; D call uncertain. With 8 bases removed from V and 3 bases from J, the gap between germline ends came to 11 bases. The CDR3 consists of 12 residues. The V gene's germline CDR1 is MNHEY and CDR2 SMNVEV (reference sequence).

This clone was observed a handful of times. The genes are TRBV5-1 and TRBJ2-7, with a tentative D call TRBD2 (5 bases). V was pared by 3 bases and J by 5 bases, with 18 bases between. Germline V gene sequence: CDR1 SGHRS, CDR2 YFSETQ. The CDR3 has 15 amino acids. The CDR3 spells CASSSAGLEANEQYF. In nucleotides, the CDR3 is TGCGCCAGCAGCTCTGCTGGACTGGAGGCTAACGAGCAGTACTTC. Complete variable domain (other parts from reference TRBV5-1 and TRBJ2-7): KAGVTQTPRYLIKTRGQQVTLSCSPISGHRSVSWYQQTPGQGLQFLFEYFSETQRNKGNFPGRFSGRQFSNSRSEMNVSTLELGDSALYLCASSSAGLEANEQYFGPGTRLTVT.

In nucleotides, the CDR3 is TGCAGCGTCATAAGCGGGCTGAACACTGAAGCTTTCTTT. Protein: CSVISGLNTEAFF. The chain links TRBV29-1 to TRBJ1-1; unclear D gene. This CDR3 comprises 13 residues. Per the germline V gene, CDR1 is SQVTM and CDR2 is ANQGSEA. V was trimmed by 6 bases and J by 0 bases, leaving 11 bases between them.

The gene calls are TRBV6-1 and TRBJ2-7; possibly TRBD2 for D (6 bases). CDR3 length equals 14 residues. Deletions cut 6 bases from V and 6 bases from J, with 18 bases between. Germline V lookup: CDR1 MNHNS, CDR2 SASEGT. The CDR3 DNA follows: TGTGCCAGCAGGGTGGGAGGTGAGTCTGCCGAGCAGTACTTC. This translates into CASRVGGESAEQYF.

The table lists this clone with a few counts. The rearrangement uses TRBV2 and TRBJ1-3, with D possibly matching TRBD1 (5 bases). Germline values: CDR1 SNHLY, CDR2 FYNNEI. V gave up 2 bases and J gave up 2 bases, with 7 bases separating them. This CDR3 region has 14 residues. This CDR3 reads CASSEPRAGNTIYF. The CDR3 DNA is TGTGCCAGCAGTGAACCCAGGGCTGGAAACACCATATATTTT.

CDR3 coding DNA: TGTGCCAGCAGTTTGCGAACAGGGAGTGGAGATACGCAGTATTTT. This codes for CASSLRTGSGDTQYF. The chain links TRBV28 to TRBJ2-3, with a weak D call TRBD1 (6 bases). Germline V gives CDR1 MDHEN, CDR2 SYDVKM. V was clipped by 3 bases and J by 5 bases, with 15 bases between them. The CDR3 loop spans 15 amino acids. The variable domain in full, with the rest retrieved from reference TRBV28 and TRBJ2-3, is DVKVTQSSRYLVKRTGEKVFLECVQDMDHENMFWYRQDPGLGLRLIYFSYDVKMKEKGDIPEGYSVSREKKERFSLILESASTNQTSMYLCASSLRTGSGDTQYFGPGTRLTVL.